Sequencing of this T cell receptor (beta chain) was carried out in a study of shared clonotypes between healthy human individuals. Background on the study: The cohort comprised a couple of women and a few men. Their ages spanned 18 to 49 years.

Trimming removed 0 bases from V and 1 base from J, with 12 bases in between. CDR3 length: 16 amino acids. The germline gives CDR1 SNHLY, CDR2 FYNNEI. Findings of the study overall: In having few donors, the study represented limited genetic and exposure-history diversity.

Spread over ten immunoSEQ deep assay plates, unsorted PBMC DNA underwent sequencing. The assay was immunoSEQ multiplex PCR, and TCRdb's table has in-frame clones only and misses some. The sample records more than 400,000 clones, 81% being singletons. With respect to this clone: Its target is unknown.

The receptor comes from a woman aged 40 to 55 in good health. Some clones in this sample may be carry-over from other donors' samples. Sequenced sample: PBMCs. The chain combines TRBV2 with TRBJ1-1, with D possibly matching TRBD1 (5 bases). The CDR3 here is CASSEAMGRRNTEAFF. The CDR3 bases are TGTGCCAGCAGTGAAGCCATGGGACGGAGGAACACTGAAGCTTTCTTT. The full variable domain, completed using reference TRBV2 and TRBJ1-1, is EPEVTQTPSHQVTQMGQEVILRCVPISNHLYFYWYRQILGQKVEFLVSFYNNEISEKSEIFDDQFSVERPDGSNFTLKIRSTKLEDSAMYFCASSEAMGRRNTEAFFGQGTRLTVV.